These 8 T cell receptor beta chains were all obtained from the same sample, sequenced in a study of shared clonotypes between healthy human individuals. Libraries were prepared by immunoSEQ multiplex PCR; TCRdb keeps only in-frame clonotypes and omits some of them. The data show approximately 2.4 million clones, with 90% to 96% seen just once and approximately 0.13% held by the top ten. Sequencing was carried out using naive CD4+ T cells sorted from blood. Noted subset: CD45RA+ positively selected. These receptor sequences come from a man between 18 and 29 years old in good health.

In regard to this clone: Other DNA sequences in this specimen translate into the identical CDR3. The chain joins TRBV30 to TRBJ2-3; D is unclear. Germline assignment: CDR1 GTSNPN and CDR2 SVGIG (reference sequence). The CDR3 is 12 amino acids. Trimming took 4 bases from V and 6 from J, leaving 11 bases between them. Here the CDR3 DNA reads TGTGCCTGGACCCTGGGTGTTGATACGCAGTATTTT. Its protein product is CAWTLGVDTQYF. Using reference TRBV30 and TRBJ2-3 for the parts outside the CDR3, the full variable domain is SQTIHQWPATLVQPVGSPLSLECTVEGTSNPNLYWYRQAAGRGLQLLFYSVGIGQISSEVPQNLSASRPQDRQFILSSKKLLLSDSGFYLCAWTLGVDTQYFGPGTRLTVL.

This sequence joins TRBV2 and TRBJ1-4; 10 nucleotides align to TRBD1. Germline-derived CDR1 and CDR2 are SNHLY and FYNNEI. V was pared by 7 bases and J by 11 bases, with 7 bases of the junction left unmatched. The CDR3 runs 13 residues. The CDR3 protein is CASTATGGFKLFF. CDR3 coding DNA: TGTGCCAGCACCGCGACAGGGGGCTTTAAACTGTTTTTT. The full variable domain, rest sourced from reference TRBV2 and TRBJ1-4, is EPEVTQTPSHQVTQMGQEVILRCVPISNHLYFYWYRQILGQKVEFLVSFYNNEISEKSEIFDDQFSVERPDGSNFTLKIRSTKLEDSAMYFCASTATGGFKLFFGSGTQLSVL.

As for this clone: This same CDR3 is encoded by further DNA sequences in the sample. The chain combines TRBV5-1 with TRBJ1-1, with D perhaps matching TRBD1 (5 bases). The CDR3 loop spans 14 amino acids. Germline V lookup: CDR1 SGHRS, CDR2 YFSETQ. The germline V and J ends were trimmed by 1 base and 1 base, with 8 bases remaining between them. The CDR3 DNA is TGCGCCAGCAGCTTGCGACAGAGGAACACTGAAGCTTTCTTT. Residues: CASSLRQRNTEAFF.

The J gene is TRBJ2-5, the V gene TRBV28, with D possibly matching TRBD1 (5 bases). The CDR3 has 12 amino acids. Trimming removed 7 bases from V and 8 bases from J, with 14 bases in between. The germline gives CDR1 MDHEN, CDR2 SYDVKM. The CDR3 here is CASTQGLVTQYF. Written as DNA, the CDR3 is TGTGCCAGCACTCAGGGATTGGTTACCCAGTACTTC.

V and J are TRBV9 and TRBJ2-2, with 13 bases lining up with TRBD2. The trim removed 0 bases at V and 5 bases at J, leaving 4 bases unmatched. This CDR3 comprises 17 residues. Germline V gene sequence: CDR1 SGDLS, CDR2 YYNGEE. The CDR3 coding sequence is TGTGCCAGCAGCGTAGACCCGACTAGCGGGAGGACCGGGGAGCTGTTTTTT. Its protein product is CASSVDPTSGRTGELFF.

The CDR3 DNA is TGCGCCAGCAGCCCCTACTTTTTTGGCGAACTGTTTTTT. It codes for CASSPYFFGELFF. The V and J genes are TRBV4-3 and TRBJ1-4; D uncertain. This CDR3 is built from 13 residues. V lost 4 bases and J 12 bases, leaving 15 bases between the germline ends. Germline assignment: CDR1 LGHNA and CDR2 YSLEER.

This chain connects TRBV19 to TRBJ2-7, with TRBD1 as a possible D gene (7 bases). CDR1 is LNHDA, CDR2 SQIVND, per germline (reference sequence). V lost 5 bases and J lost 5, with 22 bases in between. The CDR3 has 16 amino acids. The CDR3 sequence: CASSSIGGGNLHEQYF. The CDR3 region has the DNA TGTGCCAGTAGTTCCATAGGAGGGGGCAATCTCCACGAGCAGTACTTC.

CDR3 amino acids: CAISVASGRGETQYF. In DNA, the CDR3 is TGTGCCATCAGTGTGGCTAGCGGGAGGGGAGAGACCCAGTACTTC. This sequence joins TRBV10-3 and TRBJ2-5, with TRBD2 identical over 12 bases. V lost 4 bases and J lost 4; bases outside the gene matches: 4. The germline CDR1 and CDR2 sequences are ENHRY and SYGVKD. This CDR3 spans 15 amino acids.